The 31 T cell receptor beta chains below come from one sample, sequenced in a study of metastatic and nonmetastatic thyroid tumors. No patient had received any treatment before thyroid surgery. MiXCR reprocessed the PCR reads for TCRdb. The data hold about 33,000 clones, with roughly a sixth observed a single time. What was sequenced was blood. The receptors come from a male donor with papillary thyroid cancer or a benign thyroid nodule (not recorded which). Some clones in this sample may be carry-over from other donors' samples.

This clone has just one count. V usage is TRBV5-1 and J usage is TRBJ2-7; D ambiguous. Trimming pared 2 bases from V and 5 bases from J, leaving 14 bases between. From germline, CDR1 is SGHRS and CDR2 YFSETQ. The CDR3 sequence is 14 residues long. The CDR3 is CASSFSQVTNEQYF. The CDR3, as DNA: TGCGCCAGCAGCTTTAGTCAGGTCACGAACGAGCAGTACTTC.

This clone showed up many times. This rearrangement joins TRBV14 to TRBJ2-1; no definite D call. V was shortened by 4 bases and J by 0 bases, with 4 bases between the two germline ends. CDR1 SGHDN and CDR2 FVKESK come from the germline V gene. The CDR3 length is 13 residues. In nucleotides, the CDR3 is TGTGCCAGCAGCCTCACCTCCTACAATGAGCAGTTCTTC. It codes for CASSLTSYNEQFF.

This rearrangement joins TRBV28 to TRBJ2-7, with 9 bases matching TRBD2. Trimming cost V 8 bases and J 2 bases; bases outside gene matches: 7. CDR1 and CDR2 from the germline V gene are MDHEN and SYDVKM. This CDR3 region has 14 residues. For the CDR3, the DNA is TGTGCCAGCGGTAGCGGGGGACCCCCCTACGAGCAGTACTTC. This translates into CASGSGGPPYEQYF.

This clone was recorded at least ten times. The genes are TRBV4-3 and TRBJ1-6; D unclear. Deletions cut 0 bases from V and 11 bases from J, with 14 bases between. This CDR3 spans 15 amino acids. CDR1 and CDR2 (germline): LGHNA, YSLEER. DNA of the CDR3: TGCGCCAGCAGCCAAGAAGAGAGTTCCGGGGCACCCCTCCACTTT. Translated: CASSQEESSGAPLHF.

This clone was observed many times. The chain couples TRBV20-1 to TRBJ2-6, with 7 nucleotides matching TRBD1. The V and J ends lost 0 bases and 1 base, in that order; junction bases with no gene match: 9. The CDR3 contains 18 residues. Germline values: CDR1 DFQATT, CDR2 SNEGSKA (reference sequence). Written as DNA, the CDR3 is TGCAGTGCTAGAGATGGTAGGGGGCAGGGGTCTGGGGCCAACGTCCTGACTTTC. Encoded protein: CSARDGRGQGSGANVLTF.

This rearrangement joins TRBV11-3 to TRBJ2-3; D is undetermined. Germline V lookup: CDR1 SGHNT, CDR2 YENEEA. Trimming took off 5 bases at V and 7 bases at J, with 16 bases between the two ends. This CDR3 spans 14 amino acids. Here the CDR3 DNA reads TGTGCCAGCAGCCACAGAGACGATCCGTATACGCAGTATTTT. Its translation is CASSHRDDPYTQYF.

Points on this clone: This may come from a read error, since a much larger clone is one base off. V and J are TRBV2 and TRBJ2-5; D unclear. Germline lookup yields CDR1 SNHLY and CDR2 FYNNEI. There are 14 residues in the CDR3. Trimming shortened V by 6 bases and J by 0 bases, and 11 bases separated the two germline ends. DNA of the CDR3: TGTGCCAGCAGGGGCCAAACCCACCAAGAGACCCAGTACTTC. It codes for CASRGQTHQETQYF.

This clone was counted at least ten times. The chain uses TRBV5-4 and TRBJ1-3, with D possibly matching TRBD1 (6 bases). CDR1 and CDR2 (germline): SGHNT, YYREEE (reference sequence). The CDR3 is 16 amino acids. The V end lost 2 bases, the J end lost 0 bases, and 12 bases lay between the germline ends. CDR3 DNA: TGTGCCAGCAGCTTCGGGACAATCATCTCTGGAAACACCATATATTTT. Residues: CASSFGTIISGNTIYF.

The chain couples TRBV20-1 to TRBJ1-4; D not certain. Germline CDR1 DFQATT, CDR2 SNEGSKA (reference sequence). The CDR3 covers 15 residues. V lost 4 bases and J 7 bases, leaving 19 bases between the germline ends. As DNA, the CDR3 is TGCAGTGCTATAGACTGTGGTCTAGAGGTTGAAAAACTGTTTTTT. This sequence encodes CSAIDCGLEVEKLFF.

This clone was seen many times. This may stem from a read error, because a much larger clone lies one nucleotide away. This chain links TRBV30 with TRBJ2-3; 8 bases match TRBD2. The CDR3 covers 14 residues. Germline lookup yields CDR1 GTSNPN and CDR2 SVGIG (reference sequence). Trimming cost V 4 bases and J 1 base; bases outside gene matches: 4. CDR3 nucleotide sequence: TGTGCCTGGACTACGGGGGGGGGCACAGATACGCAGTATTTT. Translated, it gives CAWTTGGGTDTQYF. The complete variable domain, with remaining parts taken from reference TRBV30 and TRBJ2-3, reads SQTIHQWPATLVQPVGSPLSLECTVEGTSNPNLYWYRQAAGRGLQLLFYSVGIGQISSEVPQNLSASRPQDRQFILSSKKLLLSDSGFYLCAWTTGGGTDTQYFGPGTRLTVL.

Ten or more counts support this clone. The chain uses TRBV10-3 and TRBJ2-1; TRBD1 matches 11 bases. V lost 7 bases to trimming and J lost 6 bases; unmatched junction nucleotides: 2. Germline loops: CDR1 ENHRY, CDR2 SYGVKD. This CDR3 contains 13 residues. This CDR3 is CAITGTGGNEQFF. The CDR3 coding sequence is TGTGCCATCACAGGGACAGGGGGCAATGAGCAGTTCTTC.

Many counts were recorded for this clone. This chain connects TRBV10-1 to TRBJ1-6; 7 bases agree with TRBD1. Germline V gives CDR1 WNHNN, CDR2 SYGVQD (reference sequence). With V trimmed by 8 bases and J by 8 bases, 9 bases remained unmatched. The CDR3 contains 14 residues. CDR3 residues: CASRQGTADSPLHF. The CDR3 region has the DNA TGCGCCAGCCGCCAGGGGACAGCAGATTCACCCCTCCACTTT.

The V gene is TRBV19, the J gene TRBJ2-1; D ambiguous. Trimming removed 5 bases at V and 5 bases at J, with 16 bases between. Germline CDR1 is LNHDA and CDR2 is SQIVND (reference sequence). This CDR3 has 15 residues. This CDR3 is CASSLGSSPNNEQFF. The CDR3 DNA is TGTGCCAGTAGTCTCGGCTCCTCACCCAACAATGAGCAGTTCTTC.

The rearrangement joins TRBV7-2 to TRBJ2-5; D call uncertain. The CDR3 has 11 amino acids. With 5 bases removed from V and 4 bases from J, the gap between germline ends came to 5 bases. Per the germline V gene, CDR1 is SGHTA and CDR2 is FQGNSA. CDR3: CASSLTETQYF. In DNA form, the CDR3 reads TGTGCCAGCAGCCTGACAGAGACCCAGTACTTC.

Note on this clone: One end of the junction does not line up with germline, which may come from a read error. CDR3 nucleotide sequence: TGCGCCAGCATCTTGACTGTCCTCTCTGGGTCCAACGTCCTGACTTTC. Translating gives CASILTVLSGSNVLTF. The chain combines TRBV5-1 with TRBJ2-6; D uncertain. This CDR3 is 16 amino acids long. The V gene's germline CDR1 is SGHRS and CDR2 YFSETQ.

This chain connects TRBV5-1 to TRBJ2-1; 10 nucleotides agree with TRBD2. The CDR3 spans 19 residues. V was clipped by 0 bases and J by 1 base; unmatched bases: 10. Germline CDR1 SGHRS, CDR2 YFSETQ. The CDR3 is CASSLAPLAGPRSYNEQFF. CDR3 DNA: TGCGCCAGCAGCTTGGCGCCACTAGCGGGGCCGCGGTCCTACAATGAGCAGTTCTTC.

V and J are TRBV11-2 and TRBJ2-3; D gene unclear. V shed 3 bases and J shed 0 bases, with 16 bases lying between them. Germline V gives CDR1 SGHAT, CDR2 FQNNGV. The CDR3 consists of 17 residues. The CDR3 coding sequence is TGTGCCAGCAGCTTCTCACTGGACCCTTCTAGCACAGATACGCAGTATTTT. Its translation: CASSFSLDPSSTDTQYF.

This clone was seen ten or more times. This sequence joins TRBV28 and TRBJ1-1; weak D call: TRBD1 (5 bases). The CDR3 consists of 14 residues. Germline CDR1 is MDHEN and CDR2 is SYDVKM. Trimming removed 2 bases at V and 4 bases at J, with 11 bases between. The CDR3 region is CASSLAVGVTEAFF. In nucleotides, the CDR3 is TGTGCCAGCAGTTTAGCCGTGGGGGTCACTGAAGCTTTCTTT.

This chain uses TRBV6-1 with TRBJ2-3; 8 nucleotides line up with TRBD2. In germline, CDR1 is MNHNS, CDR2 SASEGT. There are 16 residues in the CDR3. The J segment lost 0 bases and the V segment lost 7 bases, leaving 9 bases of the junction unmatched. The CDR3 nucleotides read TGTGCCAGCAATAAATTAGCGGGGACTAGCACAGATACGCAGTATTTT. As protein: CASNKLAGTSTDTQYF.

This clone was counted between two and nine times. This chain links TRBV2 with TRBJ1-1; 8 nucleotides match TRBD1. Germline lookup yields CDR1 SNHLY and CDR2 FYNNEI. CDR3 length: 16 amino acids. V lost 7 bases, J lost 4 bases, and 14 bases stayed unmatched. CDR3 nucleotides: TGTGCCAGCATTGGCAGGGGGCGCAGGGAGAGCACTGAAGCTTTCTTT. Its translation: CASIGRGRRESTEAFF.

The chain carries TRBV20-1 and TRBJ2-1, with 13 bases identical to TRBD2. The CDR3 has 16 amino acids. Germline V gene lookup returns CDR1 DFQATT and CDR2 SNEGSKA (reference sequence). Trimming cost V 1 base and J 9 bases; bases outside gene matches: 9. CDR3 protein: CSARGPLLAGGAEQFF. For the CDR3, the DNA is TGCAGTGCTAGAGGTCCCCTACTAGCGGGGGGGGCTGAGCAGTTCTTC.

This clone is labeled medium-sized (0.01 to 0.1%). The chain joins TRBV6-6 to TRBJ1-6, with D unclear. The germline gives CDR1 MNHNY, CDR2 SVGAGI (reference sequence). Trimming removed 0 bases from V and 0 bases from J, with 12 bases in between. The CDR3 is made up of 18 amino acids. The CDR3 loop is CASSYSGLRSSYNSPLHF. DNA for the CDR3: TGTGCCAGCAGTTACTCAGGCCTTAGGAGCTCCTATAATTCACCCCTCCACTTT.

By share, this clone ranks as medium-sized (0.01 to 0.1%). This chain uses TRBV6-5 with TRBJ2-1; 8 bases are shared with TRBD2. The V gene's germline CDR1 is MNHEY and CDR2 SVGAGI. The CDR3 has 17 residues. Losses at the gene ends were 0 bases for V and 6 bases for J; bases not matched to a gene: 10. The CDR3, as DNA: TGTGCCAGCAGTTACTCGTTCGGTAGCGGGAAGTCCAATGAGCAGTTCTTC. This translates into CASSYSFGSGKSNEQFF.

This rearrangement joins TRBV12-3 or TRBV12-4 to TRBJ2-1, with 9 nucleotides matching TRBD2. The ends lost 7 bases at V and 9 bases at J; junction bases unmatched: 10. The CDR3 spans 14 residues. The CDR3 coding sequence is TGTGCCAGCACCACGGACTTAGCGGGAGTTGAGCAGTTCTTC. Its translation is CASTTDLAGVEQFF.

This clone was found a few times. The chain carries TRBV12-3 or TRBV12-4 and TRBJ2-5; TRBD2 is a possible D gene (7 bases). This CDR3 spans 13 amino acids. The V end lost 5 bases, the J end lost 9 bases, and 16 bases lay between the germline ends. The CDR3 DNA sequence: TGTGCCAGCAGTGGGGGGGACCCAGGGGCCCAGTACTTC. Protein sequence: CASSGGDPGAQYF.

This clone has ten or more counts. The chain combines TRBV12-3 or TRBV12-4 with TRBJ2-1; D gene unclear. V was cut by 1 base and J by 7 bases, with 2 bases left in between. The CDR3 consists of 11 residues. In DNA, the CDR3 is TGTGCCAGCAGTTTAGGGAATGAGCAGTTCTTC. Translation: CASSLGNEQFF.

The rearrangement uses TRBV19 and TRBJ1-1; D is uncertain. This CDR3 comprises 13 residues. The V gene's germline CDR1 is LNHDA and CDR2 SQIVND (reference sequence). V shed 3 bases and J shed 1 base, with 6 bases lying between them. As DNA, the CDR3 is TGTGCCAGTAGTATGACGGAGAACACTGAAGCTTTCTTT. As protein: CASSMTENTEAFF.

The chain employs TRBV5-1 and TRBJ1-2, with no clear D. Trimming took 0 bases from V and 3 from J, leaving 12 bases between them. The germline V gene encodes CDR1 SGHRS and CDR2 YFSETQ. The CDR3 has 15 amino acids. For the CDR3, the DNA is TGCGCCAGCAGCTTGGACGGAGACGCGCACTATGGCTACACCTTC. Encoded protein: CASSLDGDAHYGYTF.

In its sample, this clone was seen many times. J is TRBJ2-4 and V is TRBV20-1, with a tentative D call TRBD1 (6 bases). The CDR3 spans 13 residues. Trimming shortened V by 5 bases and J by 1 base, and 9 bases separated the two germline ends. Per the germline V gene, CDR1 is DFQATT and CDR2 is SNEGSKA (reference sequence). For the CDR3, the DNA is TGCAGTGCTCCCAGGGGTGCCAAAAACATTCAGTACTTC. This translates into CSAPRGAKNIQYF.

This clone was detected only a few times. The rearrangement uses TRBV12-3 or TRBV12-4 and TRBJ1-2; the match to TRBD1 covers 8 bases. J gave up 2 bases and V 5 bases, and 4 bases lay outside the gene matches. This CDR3 comprises 14 residues. CDR3 in DNA: TGTGCCAGCAGTCAGACAGGGGAGAACTATGGCTACACCTTC. This codes for CASSQTGENYGYTF.

About this clone: The junction departs from germline at one end; a sequencing error may be responsible. The chain employs TRBV5-1 and TRBJ2-7; 8 positions agree with TRBD2. The CDR3 sequence is 15 residues long. From germline, CDR1 is SGHRS and CDR2 YFSETQ. CDR3 sequence: CASIPLAGSSYDQYF. The CDR3 DNA sequence: TGCGCCAGCATCCCGTTAGCGGGAAGCTCCTACGATCAGTACTTC.